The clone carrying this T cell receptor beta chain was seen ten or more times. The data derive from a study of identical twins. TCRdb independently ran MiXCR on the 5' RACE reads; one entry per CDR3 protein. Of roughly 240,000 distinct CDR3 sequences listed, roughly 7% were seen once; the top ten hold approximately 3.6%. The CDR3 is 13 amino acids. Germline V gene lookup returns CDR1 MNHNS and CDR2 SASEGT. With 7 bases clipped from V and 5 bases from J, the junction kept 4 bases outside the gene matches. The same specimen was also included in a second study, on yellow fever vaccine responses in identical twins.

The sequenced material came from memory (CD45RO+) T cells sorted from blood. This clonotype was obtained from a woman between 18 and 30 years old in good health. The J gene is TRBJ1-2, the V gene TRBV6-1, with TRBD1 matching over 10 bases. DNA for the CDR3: TGTGCCAGCACCCGGGACAGGGGTTATGGCTACACCTTC. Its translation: CASTRDRGYGYTF.